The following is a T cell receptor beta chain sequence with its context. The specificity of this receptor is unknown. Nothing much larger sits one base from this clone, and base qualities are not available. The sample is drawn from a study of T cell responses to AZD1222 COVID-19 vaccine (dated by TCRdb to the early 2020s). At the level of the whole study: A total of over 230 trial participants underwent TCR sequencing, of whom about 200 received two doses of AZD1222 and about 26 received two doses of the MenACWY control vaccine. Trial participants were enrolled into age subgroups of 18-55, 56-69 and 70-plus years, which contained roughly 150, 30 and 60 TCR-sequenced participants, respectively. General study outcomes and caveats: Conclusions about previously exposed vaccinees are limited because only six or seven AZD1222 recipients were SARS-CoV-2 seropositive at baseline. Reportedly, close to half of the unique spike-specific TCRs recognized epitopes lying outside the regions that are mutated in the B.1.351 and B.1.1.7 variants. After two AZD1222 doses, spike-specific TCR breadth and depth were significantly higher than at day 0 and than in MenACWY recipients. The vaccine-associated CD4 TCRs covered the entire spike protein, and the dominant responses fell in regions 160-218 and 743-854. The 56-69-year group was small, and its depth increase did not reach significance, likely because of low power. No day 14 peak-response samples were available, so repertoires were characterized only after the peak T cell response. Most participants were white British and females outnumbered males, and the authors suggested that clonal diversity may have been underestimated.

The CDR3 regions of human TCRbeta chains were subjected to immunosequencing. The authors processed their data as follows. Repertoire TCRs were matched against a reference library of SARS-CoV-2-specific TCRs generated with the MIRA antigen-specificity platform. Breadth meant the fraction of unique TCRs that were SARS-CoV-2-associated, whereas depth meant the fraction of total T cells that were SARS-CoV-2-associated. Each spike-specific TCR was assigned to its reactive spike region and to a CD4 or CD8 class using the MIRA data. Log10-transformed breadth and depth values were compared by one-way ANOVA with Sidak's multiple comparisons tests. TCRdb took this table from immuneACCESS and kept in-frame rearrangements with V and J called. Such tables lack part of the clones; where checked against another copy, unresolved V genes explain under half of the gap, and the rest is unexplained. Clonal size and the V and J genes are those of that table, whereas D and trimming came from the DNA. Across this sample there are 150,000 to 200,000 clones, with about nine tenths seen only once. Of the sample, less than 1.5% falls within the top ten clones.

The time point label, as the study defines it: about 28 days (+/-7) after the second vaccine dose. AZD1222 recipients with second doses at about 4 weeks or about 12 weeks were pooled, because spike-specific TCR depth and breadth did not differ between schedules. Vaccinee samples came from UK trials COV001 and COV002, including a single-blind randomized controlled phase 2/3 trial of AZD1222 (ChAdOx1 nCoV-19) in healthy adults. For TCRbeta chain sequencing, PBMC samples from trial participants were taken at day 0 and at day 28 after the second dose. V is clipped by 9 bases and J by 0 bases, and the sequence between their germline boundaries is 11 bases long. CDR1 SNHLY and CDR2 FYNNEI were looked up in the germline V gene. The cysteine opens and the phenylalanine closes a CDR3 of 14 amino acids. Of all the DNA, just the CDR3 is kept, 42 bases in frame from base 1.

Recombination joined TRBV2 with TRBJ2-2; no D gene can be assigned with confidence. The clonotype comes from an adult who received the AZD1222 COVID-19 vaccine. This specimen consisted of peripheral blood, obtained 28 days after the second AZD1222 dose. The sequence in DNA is TGTGCCAGTAGAGACCAGGCGAACACCGGGGAGCTGTTTTTT. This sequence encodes CASRDQANTGELFF.